This TCR beta chain was sequenced in a study of control samples from healthy donors and cancer patients. Some clones are missing from TCRdb's copy, which holds only in-frame ones; the method was immunoSEQ multiplex PCR. The table lists about 76,000 clones, about nine tenths of them singletons. This CDR3 comprises 16 residues. Sequenced material: PBMCs. The source of this sequence is a woman aged 50 to 65 with colorectal cancer. The chain combines TRBV21-1 with TRBJ2-1; the table's TRBD1 call for D was not verified on the DNA. TRBV21-1 is flagged as a pseudogene. The CDR3 here is CASSKDRDRGRNEQFF. DNA of the CDR3: TGTGCCAGCAGCAAAGACCGGGACAGGGGCCGGAATGAGCAGTTCTTC.